Sequencing of this T cell receptor beta chain was carried out in a study of STAT5B mutations in CD4+ large granular lymphocyte leukemia (dated 2022 in TCRdb). Broadly, across the study: Among healthy controls, the CDR3 'QG' motif was associated with a particular HLA allele. The TCRbeta repertoires of CD4+ T-cell large granular lymphocyte leukemia patients were compared with the TCRbeta repertoires of healthy blood donors. Flow cytometry on FACSCanto II or FACSVerse showed that the purified fractions were more than 95% pure among lymphocytes. Here is what the overall study found, with its caveats: Main leukemic clonotypes were private to each patient, although about a quarter of the main leukemic clonotypes were found at low frequency in the non-leukemic repertoires of other patients. The data were not HLA-matched, and the relatively small sample size could explain the higher clonality seen in CD4+ compared with CD8+ T-LGLL. Compared with healthy CD4+ repertoires, CD4-sorted patient repertoires appeared more clonal, and this difference remained even after the putative leukemic clones were removed. TRBV06-family usage was enriched among the top patient clones (8/27) compared with healthy controls (2/35).

The healthy control group was made up of 40 or so blood donors, and the Finnish Red Cross blood service supplied their buffy coats. All TCR-sequenced material derived from peripheral blood: patient blood samples and healthy donor buffy coats. Peripheral blood mononuclear cells were isolated by Ficoll-Hypaque gradient centrifugation. CD4+ cells were magnetically purified from the buffy coats of healthy controls. The Gentra Puregene Cell and Tissue kit was used to extract genomic DNA, and a Qubit 2.0 fluorometer was used to measure the amount of genomic DNA. On this clone itself: Its antigen target is currently unknown. No much larger clone exists at a distance of one base, and base qualities are not known.

TCRbeta rearrangements were sequenced from genomic DNA using the immunoSEQ assay at survey resolution. Per the source publication's procedure: In the TCR sequencing data, the smallest productive clonotype frequency that could be detected was 2.59 x 10-5. Only productive TCRbeta rearrangements, defined as complete and in-frame sequences, were included in the analyses. Simpson clonality, calculated in the immunoSEQ Analyzer version 3.0, was used as the measure of sample clonality. Based on frequency, clones were grouped as very rare, small, medium, large (1-20%) or hyperexpanded (>20%). Generation probabilities were estimated with OLGA 1.2.3, V-gene circos plots were made with VDJtools, specificities were looked up in VDJdb, and CDR3 motifs were identified with GLIPH. The table comes from immuneACCESS by way of TCRdb, which keeps in-frame sequences with V and J called. Part of the clones is missing from these tables; in studies checked, under half for an unresolved V gene and the rest for unknown reasons. V and J calls and clone size come straight from that table; D and trimming were deduced from the DNA. This sample holds 30,000 to 40,000 clones; approximately 82% were observed only once. The ten largest account for roughly 7% of the sample.

Reading from cysteine to phenylalanine, the CDR3 counts 13 amino acids. The retained sequence is limited to the CDR3, 39 bases, with the frame set at the first base. CDR1 SNHLY and CDR2 FYNNEI are derived from the germline V gene. V drops 2 bases and J drops 8 bases, leaving 9 bases in between. The chain is made from TRBV2 and TRBJ2-2, with no reliable assignment of the D segment. The receptor's source is a human donor in good health. The specimen was CD4+ T cells from blood buffy coats. The DNA is as follows: TGTGCCAGCAGTGAAACTACCATTGGGGAGCTGTTTTTT. The translation is CASSETTIGELFF.